This TCR beta chain originates from a study of shared clonotypes between healthy human individuals. Overall study context: CD4 naive cells filled three plates per donor, CD4 memory three, CD8 naive two and CD8 memory one.

Genomic DNA of every subset was divided equally among multiple immunoSEQ plates. The protocol was immunoSEQ multiplex PCR, while the TCRdb copy is restricted to in-frame clones and leaves out a portion. The table records almost 700,000 clones, roughly nine tenths of them present only once. Selected positively for CCR7 and CD45RO-negative, naive CD8 cells excluded terminally differentiated effector memory CD45RA+ cells. Material: naive CD8+ T cells sorted from blood. This TCR was sampled from a man in his thirties or forties in good health.

CDR3 region: CASSHGGWTEAFF. The CDR3 DNA reads as TGTGCCAGTAGTCACGGGGGGTGGACTGAAGCTTTCTTT. This chain links TRBV19 with TRBJ1-1; D may be TRBD1 (5 bases). Trimming shortened V by 5 bases and J by 5 bases, and 12 bases separated the two germline ends. The CDR3 covers 13 residues. The germline gives CDR1 LNHDA, CDR2 SQIVND (reference sequence).